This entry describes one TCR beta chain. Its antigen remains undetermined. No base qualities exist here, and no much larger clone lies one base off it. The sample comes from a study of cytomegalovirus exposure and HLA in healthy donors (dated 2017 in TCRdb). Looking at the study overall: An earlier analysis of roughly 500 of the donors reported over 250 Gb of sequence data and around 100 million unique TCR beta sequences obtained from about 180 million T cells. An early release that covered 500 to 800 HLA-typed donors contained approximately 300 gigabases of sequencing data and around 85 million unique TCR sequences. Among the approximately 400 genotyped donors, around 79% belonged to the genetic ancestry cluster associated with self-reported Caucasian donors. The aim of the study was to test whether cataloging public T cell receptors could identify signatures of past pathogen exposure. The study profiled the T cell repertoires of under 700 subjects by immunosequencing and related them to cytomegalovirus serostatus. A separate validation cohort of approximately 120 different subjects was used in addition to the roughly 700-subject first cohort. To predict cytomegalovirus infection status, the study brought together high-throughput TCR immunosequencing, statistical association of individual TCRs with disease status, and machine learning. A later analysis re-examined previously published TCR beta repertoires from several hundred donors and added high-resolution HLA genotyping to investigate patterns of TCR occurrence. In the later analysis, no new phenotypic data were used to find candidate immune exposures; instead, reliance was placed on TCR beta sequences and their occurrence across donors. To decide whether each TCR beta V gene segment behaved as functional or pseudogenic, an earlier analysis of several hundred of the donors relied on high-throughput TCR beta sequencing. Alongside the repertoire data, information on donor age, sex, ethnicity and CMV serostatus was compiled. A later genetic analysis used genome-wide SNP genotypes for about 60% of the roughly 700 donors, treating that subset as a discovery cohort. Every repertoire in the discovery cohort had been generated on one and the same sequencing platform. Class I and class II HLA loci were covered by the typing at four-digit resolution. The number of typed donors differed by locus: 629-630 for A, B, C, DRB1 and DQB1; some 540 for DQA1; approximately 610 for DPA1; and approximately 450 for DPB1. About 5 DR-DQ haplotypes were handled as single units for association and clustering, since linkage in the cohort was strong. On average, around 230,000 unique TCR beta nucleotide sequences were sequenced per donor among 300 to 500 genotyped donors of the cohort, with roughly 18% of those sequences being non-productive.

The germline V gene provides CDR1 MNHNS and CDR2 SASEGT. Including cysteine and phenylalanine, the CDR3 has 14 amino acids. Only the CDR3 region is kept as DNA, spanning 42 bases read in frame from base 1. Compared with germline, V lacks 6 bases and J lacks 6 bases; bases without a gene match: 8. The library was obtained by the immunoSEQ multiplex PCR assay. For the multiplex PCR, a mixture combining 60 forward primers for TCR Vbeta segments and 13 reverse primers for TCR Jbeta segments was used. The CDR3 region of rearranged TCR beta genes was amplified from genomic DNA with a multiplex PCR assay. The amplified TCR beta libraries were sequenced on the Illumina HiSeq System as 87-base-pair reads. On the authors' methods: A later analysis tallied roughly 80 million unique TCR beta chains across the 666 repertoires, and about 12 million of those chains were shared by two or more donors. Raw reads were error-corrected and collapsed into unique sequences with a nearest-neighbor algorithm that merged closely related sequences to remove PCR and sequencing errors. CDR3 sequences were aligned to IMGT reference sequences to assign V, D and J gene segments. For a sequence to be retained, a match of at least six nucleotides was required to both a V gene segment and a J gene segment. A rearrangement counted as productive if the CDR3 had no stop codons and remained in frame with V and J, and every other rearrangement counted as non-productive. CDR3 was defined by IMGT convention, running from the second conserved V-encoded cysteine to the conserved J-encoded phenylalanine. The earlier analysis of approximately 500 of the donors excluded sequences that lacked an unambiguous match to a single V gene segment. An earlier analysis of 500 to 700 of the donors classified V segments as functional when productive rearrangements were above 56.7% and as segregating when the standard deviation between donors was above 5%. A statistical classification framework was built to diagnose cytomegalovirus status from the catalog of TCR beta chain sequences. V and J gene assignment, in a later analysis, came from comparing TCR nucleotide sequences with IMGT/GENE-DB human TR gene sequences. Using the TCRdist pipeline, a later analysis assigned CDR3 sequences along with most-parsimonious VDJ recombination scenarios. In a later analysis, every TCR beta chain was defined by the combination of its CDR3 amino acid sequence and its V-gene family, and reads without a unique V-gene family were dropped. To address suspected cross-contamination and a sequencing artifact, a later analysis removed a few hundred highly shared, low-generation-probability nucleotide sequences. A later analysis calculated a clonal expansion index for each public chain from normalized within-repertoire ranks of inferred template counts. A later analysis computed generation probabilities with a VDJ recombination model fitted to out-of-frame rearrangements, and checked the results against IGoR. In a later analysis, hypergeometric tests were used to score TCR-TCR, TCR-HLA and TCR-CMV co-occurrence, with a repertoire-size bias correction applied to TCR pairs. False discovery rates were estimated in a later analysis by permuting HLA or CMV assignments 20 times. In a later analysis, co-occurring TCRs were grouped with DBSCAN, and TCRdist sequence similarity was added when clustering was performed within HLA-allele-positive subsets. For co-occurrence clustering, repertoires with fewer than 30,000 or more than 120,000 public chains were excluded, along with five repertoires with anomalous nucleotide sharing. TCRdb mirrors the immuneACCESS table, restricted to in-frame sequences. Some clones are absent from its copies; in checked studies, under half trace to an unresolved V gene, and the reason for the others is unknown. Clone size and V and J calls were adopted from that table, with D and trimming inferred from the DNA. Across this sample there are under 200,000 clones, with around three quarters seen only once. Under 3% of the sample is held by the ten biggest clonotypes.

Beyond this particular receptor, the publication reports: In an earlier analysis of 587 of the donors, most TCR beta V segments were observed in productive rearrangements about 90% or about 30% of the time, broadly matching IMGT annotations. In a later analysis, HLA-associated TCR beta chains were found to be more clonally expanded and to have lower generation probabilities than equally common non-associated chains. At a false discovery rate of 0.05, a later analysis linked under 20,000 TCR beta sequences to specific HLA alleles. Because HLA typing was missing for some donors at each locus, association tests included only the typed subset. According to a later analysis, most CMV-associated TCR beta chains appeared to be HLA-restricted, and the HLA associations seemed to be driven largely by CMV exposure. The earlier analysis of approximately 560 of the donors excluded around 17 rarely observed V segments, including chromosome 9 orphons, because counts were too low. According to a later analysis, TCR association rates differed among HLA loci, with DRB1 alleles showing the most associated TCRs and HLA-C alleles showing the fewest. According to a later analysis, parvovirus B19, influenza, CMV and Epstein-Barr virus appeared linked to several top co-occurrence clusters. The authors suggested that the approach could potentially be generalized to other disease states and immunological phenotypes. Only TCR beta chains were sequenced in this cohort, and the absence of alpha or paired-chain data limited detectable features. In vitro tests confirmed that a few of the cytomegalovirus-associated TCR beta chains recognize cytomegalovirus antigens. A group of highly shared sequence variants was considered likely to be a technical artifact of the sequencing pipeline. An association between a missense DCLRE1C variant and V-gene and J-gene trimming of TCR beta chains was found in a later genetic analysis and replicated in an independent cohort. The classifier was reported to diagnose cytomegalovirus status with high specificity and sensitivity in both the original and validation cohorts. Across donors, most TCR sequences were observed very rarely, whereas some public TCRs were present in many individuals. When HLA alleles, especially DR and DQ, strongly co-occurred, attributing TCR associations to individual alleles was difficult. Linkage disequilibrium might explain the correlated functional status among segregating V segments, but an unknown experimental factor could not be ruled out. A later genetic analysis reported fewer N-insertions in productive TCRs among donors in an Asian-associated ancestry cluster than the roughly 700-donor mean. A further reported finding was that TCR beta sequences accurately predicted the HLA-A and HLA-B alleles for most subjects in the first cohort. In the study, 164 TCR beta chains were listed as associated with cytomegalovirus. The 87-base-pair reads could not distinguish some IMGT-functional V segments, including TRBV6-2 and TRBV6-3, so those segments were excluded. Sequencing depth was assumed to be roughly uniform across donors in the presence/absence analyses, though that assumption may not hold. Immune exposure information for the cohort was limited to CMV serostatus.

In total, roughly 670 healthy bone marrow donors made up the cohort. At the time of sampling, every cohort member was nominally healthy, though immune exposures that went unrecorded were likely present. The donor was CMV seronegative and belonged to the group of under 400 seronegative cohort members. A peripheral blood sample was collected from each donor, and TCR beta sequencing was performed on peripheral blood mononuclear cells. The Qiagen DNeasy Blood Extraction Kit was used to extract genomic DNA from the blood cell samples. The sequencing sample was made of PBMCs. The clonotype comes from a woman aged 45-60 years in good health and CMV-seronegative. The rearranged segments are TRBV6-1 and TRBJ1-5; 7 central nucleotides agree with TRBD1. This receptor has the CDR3 CASRPDRVVQPQHF. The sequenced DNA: TGTGCCAGCAGACCCGACAGGGTGGTTCAGCCCCAGCATTTT.